This T cell receptor beta chain is from a study of cytomegalovirus exposure and HLA in healthy donors. Regarding the study as a whole: In vitro assays verified that three CMV-associated chains recognized CMV antigens specifically.

Germline-derived CDR1 and CDR2 are SGHTA and FQGTGA. Trimming pared 8 bases from V and 4 bases from J, leaving 15 bases between. This CDR3 has 13 residues. This clone was found a few times. Its target is unknown. The donors were members of the validation cohort comprising over a hundred subjects, separate from the roughly 730-subject first cohort. TCRdb's copy holds only in-frame clones and misses some; the assay was immunoSEQ multiplex PCR. Found here are 150,000 to 200,000 clones, roughly 84% of them singletons; the top ten hold approximately 7%. The V gene is TRBV7-3, the J gene TRBJ2-7; D remains unclear. The source material was PBMCs. The sequence was collected from a man younger than 30 in good health and CMV-seropositive. For the CDR3, the DNA is TGTGCCAGCGCTCTATCTCCGAGATACGAGCAGTACTTC. Its translation: CASALSPRYEQYF.